The clone carrying this T cell receptor (beta chain) was seen a handful of times. Each CDR3 protein gets one entry after TCRdb re-called the RACE reads with MiXCR. Altogether approximately 97,000 distinct CDR3 sequences are present, roughly a quarter being singletons, with the ten largest covering about a tenth. The record originates from a study of human T cells and chemical hapten exposure. As for the study in general: There were weekly diphenylcyclopropenone doses to the scalp for patients throughout the roughly 23-week study.

The time point is: patch test 3, about 24 weeks after DPC sensitization. Specified treatment: therapeutic diphenylcyclopropenone sensitization with weekly scalp DPC. Alopecia patients deemed DPC-suitable, aged 18 to 70, excluding pregnancy. This CDR3 is built from 14 residues. Looked up from germline, CDR1 is KGHDR and CDR2 is SFDVKD. V trimming: 6 bases; J trimming: 6 bases; junction bases outside the gene matches: 7. The chain is built from TRBV24-1 and TRBJ2-3, with 8 positions matching TRBD1. The sample consisted of whole blood, taken in connection with sensitization to the hapten diphenylcyclopropenone (DPC). The receptor comes from a man aged 40-49 years with alopecia areata. Some clones in this sample may be carry-over from other donors' samples. The CDR3 protein is CATSHGTGADTQYF. The CDR3 DNA reads TGTGCCACCAGTCACGGGACAGGAGCGGATACGCAGTATTTT.